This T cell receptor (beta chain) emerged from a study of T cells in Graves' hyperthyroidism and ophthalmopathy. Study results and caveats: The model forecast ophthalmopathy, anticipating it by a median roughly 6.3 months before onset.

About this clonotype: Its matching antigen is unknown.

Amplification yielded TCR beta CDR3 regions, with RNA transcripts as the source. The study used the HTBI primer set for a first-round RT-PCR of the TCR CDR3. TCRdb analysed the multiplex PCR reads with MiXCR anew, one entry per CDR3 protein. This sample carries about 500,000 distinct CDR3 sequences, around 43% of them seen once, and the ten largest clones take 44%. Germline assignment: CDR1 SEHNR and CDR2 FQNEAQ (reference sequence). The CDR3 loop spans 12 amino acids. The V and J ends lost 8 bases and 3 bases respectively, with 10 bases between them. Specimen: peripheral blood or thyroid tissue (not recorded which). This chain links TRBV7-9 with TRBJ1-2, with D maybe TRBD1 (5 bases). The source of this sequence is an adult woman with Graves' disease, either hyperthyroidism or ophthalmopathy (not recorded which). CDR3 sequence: CASGLGDYGYTF. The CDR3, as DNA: TGTGCCAGCGGGTTAGGGGACTATGGCTACACCTTC. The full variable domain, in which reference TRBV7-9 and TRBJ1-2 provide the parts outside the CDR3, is DTGVSQNPRHKITKRGQNVTFRCDPISEHNRLYWYRQTLGQGPEFLTYFQNEAQLEKSRLLSDRFSAERPKGSFSTLEIQRTEQGDSAMYLCASGLGDYGYTFGSGTRLTVV.